This TCR beta chain emerged from a study of control samples from healthy donors and cancer patients. Profiled with immunoSEQ multiplex PCR; TCRdb holds only in-frame clones, not every one. The repertoire holds approximately 120,000 clones, with about 90% as singletons. Trimming removed 1 base from V and 0 bases from J, with 5 bases in between. The CDR3 has 14 amino acids. CDR1 and CDR2 from the germline V gene are LGHNA and YSLEER. Specimen: blood. The rearrangement uses TRBV4-3 and TRBJ2-3; maybe TRBD2 (5 bases). The source is a man aged 60-69 years in good health. The CDR3 protein is CASSQGTSTDTQYF. The CDR3, as DNA: TGCGCCAGCAGCCAAGGGACTAGCACAGATACGCAGTATTTT.